This T cell receptor beta chain was obtained from a study of cytomegalovirus exposure and HLA in healthy donors. The PCR used 60 Vbeta and 13 Jbeta primers. Some clones are missing from TCRdb's copy, which holds only in-frame ones; the method was immunoSEQ multiplex PCR. In the table there are 170,000 or so clones, just under 80% of which are singletons. As concerns this clone: The antigen remains unidentified.

Germline CDR1 reads SGHRS; CDR2 reads YFSETQ. With 0 bases removed from V and 0 bases from J, the gap between germline ends came to 9 bases. There are 15 residues in the CDR3. The study's findings and limits: The productive fraction for most TCR beta V segments was about 90% or about 30% in an earlier analysis. The analysis excluded some indistinguishable V segments, including TRBV6-2 and TRBV6-3.

V gene TRBV5-1 combines with J gene TRBJ2-5, with D possibly being TRBD2 (5 bases). Source material: PBMCs. The receptor comes from a woman aged 45-59 years in good health and CMV-seropositive. CDR3 sequence: CASSLDTGYQETQYF. CDR3 nucleotides: TGCGCCAGCAGCTTGGATACGGGGTACCAAGAGACCCAGTACTTC.